The sequence of this TCR beta chain was determined in a study of T cell responses to AZD1222 COVID-19 vaccine. The data were produced by immunoSEQ multiplex PCR, yet TCRdb's version contains in-frame clones alone and is incomplete. The sample includes 25,000 to 30,000 clones, just under 80% of them seen just once. The CDR3 length is 15 residues. The germline V and J ends were trimmed by 2 bases and 5 bases, with 13 bases remaining between them. The germline V gene encodes CDR1 SGHKS and CDR2 YYEKEE (reference sequence). This rearrangement joins TRBV5-5 to TRBJ2-2; possibly TRBD2 for D (6 bases). Sample: peripheral blood, taken on day 0 of AZD1222 vaccination. This clonotype was obtained from an adult in good health. The CDR3 loop is CASSFQGLPTGELFF. The CDR3 nucleotides read TGTGCCAGCAGCTTCCAGGGACTTCCGACCGGGGAGCTGTTTTTT.